The 24 T cell receptor beta chains below come from one sample, sequenced in a study of immune evolution from preneoplasia to lung adenocarcinoma. Assay: immunoSEQ multiplex PCR; the TCRdb copy retains only in-frame clones and omits some. The sample records around 6,600 clones, 75% to 90% being singletons. The sequenced sample consisted of FFPE invasive lung adenocarcinoma tissue. Receptor source: a person over 45 with lung adenocarcinoma.

CDR3 coding DNA: TGTGCCAGCAGCTTAGATACGGGACAGGGGGCCAGGACTGAAGCTTTCTTT. Its translation: CASSLDTGQGARTEAFF. The gene calls are TRBV7-9 and TRBJ1-1, with 12 nucleotides matching TRBD1. Germline V gives CDR1 SEHNR, CDR2 FQNEAQ (reference sequence). The CDR3 is 17 amino acids. J was trimmed by 5 bases and V by 1 base; bases with no gene match: 8. The entire variable domain, with the rest obtained from reference TRBV7-9 and TRBJ1-1, is as follows: DTGVSQNPRHKITKRGQNVTFRCDPISEHNRLYWYRQTLGQGPEFLTYFQNEAQLEKSRLLSDRFSAERPKGSFSTLEIQRTEQGDSAMYLCASSLDTGQGARTEAFFGQGTRLTVV.

This chain connects TRBV7-2 to TRBJ2-1; the match to TRBD1 covers 7 bases. The CDR3 spans 15 residues. The junction had 5 bases not matched to a gene; V was cut back by 1 base and J by 5 bases. From germline, CDR1 is SGHTA and CDR2 FQGNSA. The CDR3 DNA reads as TGTGCCAGCAGCTTAGGGCCGGGACAGAACAATGAGCAGTTCTTC. Amino acids: CASSLGPGQNNEQFF.

The chain is built from TRBV9 and TRBJ1-3, with 11 bases fitting TRBD1. Per germline, CDR1 SGDLS and CDR2 YYNGEE. The CDR3 totals 16 residues. After removal of 3 bases from V and 3 bases from J, the junction contained 5 bases not matched to a gene. The CDR3 DNA is TGTGCCAGCAGCGACCGGACAGGGGGCAGTGGAAACACCATATATTTT. Its protein is CASSDRTGGSGNTIYF.

The genes are TRBV7-8 and TRBJ1-3; D remains unclear. Per germline, CDR1 SGHVS and CDR2 FQNEAQ. V was cut by 6 bases and J by 0 bases, with 15 bases left in between. CDR3 length: 16 residues. The CDR3 reads CASSYDRPFSGNTIYF. CDR3 sequence (DNA): TGTGCCAGCAGTTACGACCGGCCGTTCTCTGGAAACACCATATATTTT.

The CDR3, as DNA: TGTGCCATCAGTGAGAGGGCAGACAAAGAGACCCAGTACTTC. Its translation is CAISERADKETQYF. The chain joins TRBV10-3 to TRBJ2-5; D remains ambiguous. V was clipped by 2 bases and J by 3 bases, with 10 bases between them. CDR3 length: 14 residues. CDR1 and CDR2 (germline): ENHRY, SYGVKD.

The genes are TRBV27 and TRBJ2-1; TRBD2 aligns across 10 bases. The CDR3 consists of 15 residues. The germline V gene encodes CDR1 MNHEY and CDR2 SMNVEV (reference sequence). V lost 5 bases to trimming and J lost 0 bases; unmatched junction nucleotides: 1. The CDR3, as DNA: TGTGCCAGCAGTCGGACTAGCGGCTCCTACAATGAGCAGTTCTTC. Translated, it gives CASSRTSGSYNEQFF.

V is TRBV5-1 and J is TRBJ2-1, with 12 positions matching TRBD2. CDR3 size: 17 residues. Losses at the gene ends were 4 bases for V and 8 bases for J; bases not matched to a gene: 13. CDR1 is SGHRS and CDR2 is YFSETQ in the germline V gene. CDR3 DNA: TGCGCCAGCAGCGATAGTCAGACTAGCGGGAGTCGTTATGAGCAGTTCTTC. It is translated as CASSDSQTSGSRYEQFF.

The chain carries TRBV9 and TRBJ2-3; TRBD2 matches 10 bases. The germline CDR1 and CDR2 sequences are SGDLS and YYNGEE. V was clipped by 0 bases and J by 3 bases; unmatched bases: 1. The CDR3 has 15 residues. The CDR3 sequence: CASSVGTSGTDTQYF. Written as DNA, the CDR3 is TGTGCCAGCAGCGTAGGGACTAGCGGTACAGATACGCAGTATTTT.

The genes are TRBV6-4 and TRBJ2-3, with 10 bases matching TRBD2. There are 15 residues in the CDR3. V shed 5 bases, J shed 4 bases, and the junction held 6 bases outside the gene matches. Germline V gene data show CDR1 as MRHNA and CDR2 as SNTAGT. CDR3 in amino acids: CASSLAGEGADTQYF. The DNA for the CDR3 is TGTGCCAGCAGTCTAGCGGGAGAAGGCGCAGATACGCAGTATTTT.

This sequence joins TRBV27 and TRBJ1-1; 8 bases match TRBD1. CDR3 length: 13 amino acids. CDR1 MNHEY and CDR2 SMNVEV come from the germline V gene (reference sequence). The V segment lost 2 bases and the J segment 11 bases; nucleotides outside the gene matches: 7. CDR3 residues: CASSLMQGAIAFF. The CDR3 region has the DNA TGTGCCAGCAGTTTAATGCAGGGGGCAATTGCTTTCTTT.

This chain joins TRBV18 and TRBJ2-7; perhaps D is TRBD1 or TRBD2 (5 bases each). This CDR3 is built from 15 residues. Germline V CDR1 and CDR2: KGHSH, LQKENI. V was shortened by 3 bases and J by 2 bases, with 14 bases between the two germline ends. CDR3: CASSPHRDPTYEQYF. CDR3 nucleotide sequence: TGTGCCAGCTCACCGCACCGGGACCCAACCTACGAGCAGTACTTC.

The gene calls are TRBV5-6 and TRBJ2-2; TRBD2 agrees at 13 bases. This CDR3 contains 18 residues. Germline CDR1 SGHDT, CDR2 YYEEEE. Trimming took 1 base from V and 6 from J; bases not matched to a gene: 9. DNA for the CDR3: TGTGCCAGCAGCTTGTGGACTAGCGGGAGAGCCTTACCCGGGGAGCTGTTTTTT. Encoded protein: CASSLWTSGRALPGELFF.

The CDR3 sequence is CASSLEGATYNEQFF. CDR3 nucleotides: TGTGCCAGCAGCTTAGAAGGGGCGACCTACAATGAGCAGTTCTTC. This chain uses TRBV5-5 with TRBJ2-1, with D tentatively TRBD1 (5 bases). Germline V gene data show CDR1 as SGHKS and CDR2 as YYEKEE (reference sequence). Trimming took off 2 bases at V and 2 bases at J, with 11 bases between the two ends. The CDR3 spans 15 residues.

The chain combines TRBV27 with TRBJ2-1; no reliable D call. This CDR3 is 15 amino acids long. Per germline, CDR1 MNHEY and CDR2 SMNVEV (reference sequence). V was pared by 3 bases and J by 0 bases, with 9 bases between. The CDR3 DNA reads as TGTGCCAGCAGTTTTGCTAGTAGCTCCTACAATGAGCAGTTCTTC. Translating gives CASSFASSSYNEQFF.

V gene TRBV15 combines with J gene TRBJ1-1; 10 bases map to TRBD1. V was pared by 3 bases and J by 5 bases, with 6 bases of the junction left unmatched. The germline CDR1 and CDR2 sequences are LNHNV and YYDKDF (reference sequence). This CDR3 is built from 15 residues. The chain's CDR3 is CATSRGQGSKTEAFF. In DNA form, the CDR3 reads TGTGCCACCAGCAGGGGACAGGGGTCAAAGACTGAAGCTTTCTTT.

This chain connects TRBV28 to TRBJ1-2; D is ambiguous. CDR3 length: 15 residues. V was clipped by 6 bases and J by 1 base, with 15 bases between them. Looked up from germline, CDR1 is MDHEN and CDR2 is SYDVKM. The CDR3 DNA reads as TGTGCCAGCAGACCGTTTCCTACGGATAACTATGGCTACACCTTC. The encoded protein is CASRPFPTDNYGYTF.

The chain uses TRBV6-5 and TRBJ1-1; 8 bases map to TRBD1. V lost 0 bases and J lost 3; bases outside the gene matches: 6. Germline loops: CDR1 MNHEY, CDR2 SVGAGI. The CDR3 loop spans 16 amino acids. This CDR3 reads CASSYSGQGGYTEAFF. CDR3 in DNA: TGTGCCAGCAGTTACTCCGGACAGGGAGGGTACACTGAAGCTTTCTTT.

V is TRBV28 and J is TRBJ1-1; D is perhaps TRBD1 (5 bases). The CDR3 runs 17 residues. Germline V gene data show CDR1 as MDHEN and CDR2 as SYDVKM. Trimming took off 3 bases at V and 3 bases at J, with 20 bases between the two ends. The DNA of the CDR3 is TGTGCCAGCAGTTTGAGTGGCAACAGGCGTTCGGACACTGAAGCTTTCTTT. Translated, it gives CASSLSGNRRSDTEAFF.

The chain couples TRBV18 to TRBJ2-1, with 10 bases aligning to TRBD2. The CDR3 totals 15 residues. Looked up from germline, CDR1 is KGHSH and CDR2 is LQKENI. The V and J ends lost 7 bases and 3 bases, in that order; junction bases with no gene match: 6. CDR3: CASFTSGGGYNEQFF. CDR3 DNA sequence: TGTGCCAGCTTCACCAGCGGGGGGGGCTACAATGAGCAGTTCTTC.

This sequence joins TRBV30 and TRBJ1-5, with D unresolved. There are 12 residues in the CDR3. Trimming stripped 0 bases from V and 10 bases from J, with 10 bases between. The germline V gene encodes CDR1 GTSNPN and CDR2 SVGIG (reference sequence). The CDR3 DNA reads TGTGCCTGGAGTGTACGGGGTCAACCCCAGCATTTT. Its protein product is CAWSVRGQPQHF.

The rearrangement joins TRBV5-1 to TRBJ2-1, with 11 bases lining up with TRBD2. The CDR3 is 17 residues long. Germline assignment: CDR1 SGHRS and CDR2 YFSETQ. V lost 2 bases, J lost 4 bases, and 8 bases stayed unmatched. The CDR3 nucleotides read TGCGCCAGCAGCTTCACGCTAGCGGGAGGTCGGTACAATGAGCAGTTCTTC. Encoded protein: CASSFTLAGGRYNEQFF.

The chain combines TRBV11-2 with TRBJ2-1, with TRBD2 matching 10 bases. V shed 5 bases and J 9 bases; nucleotides not matched to a gene: 13. The CDR3 has 16 amino acids. Per germline, CDR1 SGHAT and CDR2 FQNNGV. The CDR3 nucleotides read TGTGCCAGCAGCATTTCTAGCGGGAGCCCCGGCTTTGAGCAGTTCTTC. As protein: CASSISSGSPGFEQFF.

This clone has a handful of counts. V usage is TRBV29-1 and J usage is TRBJ2-2; 7 nucleotides line up with TRBD1. Germline CDR1 is SQVTM and CDR2 is ANQGSEA. The CDR3 extends over 14 amino acids. The trim removed 1 base at V and 1 base at J, leaving 0 bases unmatched. CDR3 DNA sequence: TGCAGCGTTGAAGGGACAGGGAACACCGGGGAGCTGTTTTTT. As protein: CSVEGTGNTGELFF.

The chain carries TRBV27 and TRBJ2-2; D unresolved. Trimming removed 7 bases at V and 8 bases at J, with 11 bases between. From germline, CDR1 is MNHEY and CDR2 SMNVEV (reference sequence). The CDR3 is 12 amino acids. CDR3 sequence (DNA): TGTGCCAGCAATTGGAAGGGAGGGGAGCTGTTTTTT. Amino acid sequence: CASNWKGGELFF.